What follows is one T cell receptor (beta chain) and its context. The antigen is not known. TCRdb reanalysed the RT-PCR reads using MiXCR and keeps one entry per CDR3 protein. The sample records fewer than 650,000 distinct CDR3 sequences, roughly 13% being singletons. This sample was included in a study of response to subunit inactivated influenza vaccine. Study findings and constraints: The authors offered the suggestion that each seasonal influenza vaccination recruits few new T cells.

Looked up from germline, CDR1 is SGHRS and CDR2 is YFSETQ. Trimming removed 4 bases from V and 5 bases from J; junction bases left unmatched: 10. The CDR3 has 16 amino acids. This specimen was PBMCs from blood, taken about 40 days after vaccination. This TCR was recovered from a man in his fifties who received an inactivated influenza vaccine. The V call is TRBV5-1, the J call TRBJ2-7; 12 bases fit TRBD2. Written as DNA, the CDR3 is TGCGCCAGCAGCGTACTGACTAGCGGGGGTTCCGACGAGCAGTACTTC. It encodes CASSVLTSGGSDEQYF.